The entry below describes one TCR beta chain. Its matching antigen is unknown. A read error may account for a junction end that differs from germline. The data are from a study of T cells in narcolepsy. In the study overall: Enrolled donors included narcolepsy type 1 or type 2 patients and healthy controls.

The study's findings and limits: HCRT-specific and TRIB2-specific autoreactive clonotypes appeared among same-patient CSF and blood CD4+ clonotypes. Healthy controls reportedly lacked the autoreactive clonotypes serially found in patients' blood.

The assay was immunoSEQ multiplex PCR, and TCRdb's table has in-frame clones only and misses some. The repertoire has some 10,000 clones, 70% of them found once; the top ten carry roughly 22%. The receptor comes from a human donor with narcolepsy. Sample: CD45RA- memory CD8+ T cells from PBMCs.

CDR3 in DNA: TGTGCCAGCAGCGAAGGCGGAGCATTTTACTACGAGCAGTACTTC. It is translated as CASSEGGAFYYEQYF. The rearrangement links TRBV6-1 to TRBJ2-7; no reliable D call. The CDR3 covers 15 residues. Germline CDR1 is MNHNS and CDR2 is SASEGT.